This TCR beta chain originates from a study of shared clonotypes between healthy human individuals. Germline CDR1 is SEHNR and CDR2 is FQNEAQ (reference sequence). Losses at the gene ends were 8 bases for V and 3 bases for J; bases not matched to a gene: 10. This CDR3 is 16 amino acids long. Naive CD8 cells comprised CD45RO-negative, CCR7-positively selected cells, excluding terminally differentiated effector memory CD45RA+ cells. Sequencing used immunoSEQ multiplex PCR; TCRdb keeps in-frame clones, though not all of them. The sample records 800,000 or so clones, 96% being singletons. The chain employs TRBV7-9 and TRBJ2-3, with 11 bases identical to TRBD2. The sequencing sample was made of naive CD8+ T cells sorted from blood. This sequence was found in a man between 25 and 39 years old in good health. The CDR3 loop reads CASGKTSGMPTDTQYF. The CDR3 DNA is TGTGCCAGCGGGAAGACTAGCGGGATGCCAACAGATACGCAGTATTTT.